Below are 24 T cell receptor beta chains sequenced from a single sample in a study of blood T cell repertoires in COVID-19. Clones were read by immunoSEQ multiplex PCR, and TCRdb kept only the in-frame ones, dropping some. The sample has roughly 200,000 clones, around nine tenths seen once. Sequenced input: peripheral blood. The receptor source for this set is a woman aged 18-29 years who had recovered from COVID-19.

This rearrangement joins TRBV3-1 (or the pseudogene TRBV3-2) to TRBJ2-5; TRBD2 aligns across 7 bases. V lost 4 bases and J lost 5; bases outside the gene matches: 10. CDR3 length: 15 amino acids. CDR1 and CDR2 (germline): LGHDT, YNNKEL (reference sequence). CDR3 region: CASSRAGLPQETQYF. CDR3 bases: TGTGCCAGCAGCCGAGCGGGACTACCGCAGGAGACCCAGTACTTC.

The chain employs TRBV5-6 and TRBJ2-2, with 7 bases fitting TRBD2. The CDR3 has 15 residues. Germline V gene data show CDR1 as SGHDT and CDR2 as YYEEEE. With V trimmed by 0 bases and J by 1 base, 0 bases remained unmatched. As DNA, the CDR3 is TGTGCCAGCAGCTTGGCGGGGGGGAACACCGGGGAGCTGTTTTTT. Protein sequence: CASSLAGGNTGELFF.

The chain recombines TRBV24-1 with TRBJ2-1, with TRBD2 matching 8 bases. Losses at the gene ends were 3 bases for V and 0 bases for J; bases not matched to a gene: 6. There are 17 residues in the CDR3. The germline V gene has CDR1 KGHDR and CDR2 SFDVKD. The CDR3 sequence is CATSDETSGSSYNEQFF. The CDR3 DNA follows: TGTGCCACCAGTGATGAAACTAGCGGTAGCTCCTACAATGAGCAGTTCTTC.

The sample holds one count of this clone. The chain combines TRBV7-9 with TRBJ1-4; 9 bases fit TRBD1. CDR3 size: 16 residues. Per the germline V gene, CDR1 is SEHNR and CDR2 is FQNEAQ (reference sequence). Unmatched junction bases numbered 9, after V lost 5 bases and J lost 5 bases. The CDR3 DNA sequence: TGTGCCAGCAGCCCGTGGGTGACAGGGGGAAATGAAAAACTGTTTTTT. Translating it yields CASSPWVTGGNEKLFF.

This CDR3 reads CASRQGYVLTF. The CDR3 bases are TGTGCCAGCAGACAGGGCTACGTCCTGACTTTC. The rearrangement joins TRBV2 to TRBJ2-6; maybe TRBD1 (6 bases). V was clipped by 6 bases and J by 11 bases, with 8 bases between them. Germline CDR1 SNHLY, CDR2 FYNNEI. This CDR3 is 11 amino acids long.

This clone was recorded only once. This chain connects TRBV18 to TRBJ2-5; a weak D match, TRBD1 (6 bases). V lost 5 bases, J lost 4 bases, and 8 bases lay in between. The CDR3 runs 12 residues. The germline CDR1 and CDR2 sequences are KGHSH and LQKENI. CDR3 DNA sequence: TGTGCCAGCTCAGGGGGCCGAGAGACCCAGTACTTC. As protein: CASSGGRETQYF.

The chain combines TRBV29-1 with TRBJ1-2; D is possibly TRBD1 (5 bases). Per germline, CDR1 SQVTM and CDR2 ANQGSEA. V was clipped by 4 bases and J by 3 bases, with 6 bases between them. The CDR3 is made up of 11 amino acids. This CDR3 is CSVAGDYGYTF. The CDR3 DNA follows: TGCAGCGTTGCGGGGGACTATGGCTACACCTTC.

V usage is TRBV7-2 and J usage is TRBJ2-2; 8 nucleotides align to TRBD2. The CDR3 length is 14 residues. J gave up 7 bases and V 5 bases, and 6 bases lay outside the gene matches. Looked up from germline, CDR1 is SGHTA and CDR2 is FQGNSA. CDR3 protein: CASSIGGGNGELFF. As DNA, the CDR3 is TGTGCCAGCAGCATCGGGGGGGGCAACGGGGAGCTGTTTTTT. Full variable domain (rest looked up from reference TRBV7-2 and TRBJ2-2): GAGVSQSPSNKVTEKGKDVELRCDPISGHTALYWYRQSLGQGLEFLIYFQGNSAPDKSGLPSDRFSAERTGGSVSTLTIQRTQQEDSAVYLCASSIGGGNGELFFGEGSRLTVL.

The rearrangement uses TRBV29-1 and TRBJ2-5; D not certain. With 3 bases removed from V and 4 bases from J, the gap between germline ends came to 12 bases. Germline values: CDR1 SQVTM, CDR2 ANQGSEA. The CDR3 length is 13 residues. The DNA of the CDR3 is TGCAGCGTTGATGTACTTTCTGTAGAGACCCAGTACTTC. Translation: CSVDVLSVETQYF.

This clone has only a few counts. This chain connects TRBV4-2 to TRBJ1-6; D uncertain. CDR3 length equals 15 residues. From germline, CDR1 is LGHNA and CDR2 YNFKEQ. Deletions cut 2 bases from V and 9 bases from J, with 14 bases between. The CDR3 here is CASSQILEGISPLHF. CDR3 DNA sequence: TGTGCCAGCAGCCAAATACTAGAAGGAATTTCACCCCTCCACTTT.

The genes are TRBV7-9 and TRBJ1-3; no clear D gene. Germline lookup yields CDR1 SEHNR and CDR2 FQNEAQ (reference sequence). CDR3 length equals 14 residues. V was clipped by 6 bases and J by 0 bases, with 9 bases between them. The CDR3 region is CASSYGSSGNTIYF. Written as DNA, the CDR3 is TGTGCCAGCAGTTACGGTAGCTCTGGAAACACCATATATTTT.

Worth noting for this clone: Its ends do not fully match the called genes, so a read error is possible. The chain is built from TRBV19 and TRBJ2-7, with 8 bases identical to TRBD1. Germline loops: CDR1 LNHDA, CDR2 SQIVND (reference sequence). This CDR3 region has 14 residues. The CDR3 DNA sequence: TGTGCCAGTAAACCAGACAGGGGATCCTTCGAGCAGTACTTC. Translated: CASKPDRGSFEQYF.

CDR3 bases: TGTGCCAGCAGCTCAGACGGACTTAGCACAGATACGCAGTATTTT. This gives the protein CASSSDGLSTDTQYF. The rearrangement uses TRBV7-6 and TRBJ2-3, with D possibly being TRBD2 (5 bases). Trimming stripped 4 bases from V and 0 bases from J, with 11 bases between. CDR1 and CDR2 (germline): SGHVS, FNYEAQ. The CDR3 is made up of 15 amino acids. The full variable domain, its missing parts supplied by reference TRBV7-6 and TRBJ2-3, is GAGVSQSPRYKVTKRGQDVALRCDPISGHVSLYWYRQALGQGPEFLTYFNYEAQQDKSGLPNDRFSAERPEGSISTLTIQRTEQRDSAMYRCASSSDGLSTDTQYFGPGTRLTVL.

This rearrangement joins TRBV6-6 to TRBJ2-1; a weak D match, TRBD1 (6 bases). Trimming took off 3 bases at V and 7 bases at J, with 13 bases between the two ends. The CDR3 covers 14 residues. Germline V gene data show CDR1 as MNHNY and CDR2 as SVGAGI (reference sequence). CDR3 loop: CASSYTGTGNEQFF. CDR3 nucleotide sequence: TGTGCCAGCAGTTATACAGGGACGGGAAATGAGCAGTTCTTC.

This clone was detected only once. The gene calls are TRBV7-9 and TRBJ1-6; 8 bases are a match to TRBD1. J gave up 4 bases and V 5 bases, and 7 bases lay outside the gene matches. The CDR3 is made up of 16 amino acids. The germline CDR1 and CDR2 sequences are SEHNR and FQNEAQ (reference sequence). This CDR3 is CASSNQGAGYNSPLHF. CDR3 DNA sequence: TGTGCCAGCAGCAACCAGGGGGCTGGGTATAATTCACCCCTCCACTTT.

The chain couples TRBV4-1 to TRBJ2-1, with 8 bases lining up with TRBD2. Germline V gene lookup returns CDR1 MGHRA and CDR2 YSYEKL. This CDR3 comprises 15 residues. Trimming took 3 bases from V and 8 from J; bases not matched to a gene: 9. The CDR3 region is CASSHPGGPGDEQFF. For the CDR3, the DNA is TGCGCCAGCAGCCACCCGGGAGGGCCGGGAGATGAGCAGTTCTTC.

The sample holds a few counts of this clone. The gene calls are TRBV5-4 and TRBJ1-2; 8 nucleotides match TRBD1. Germline trimming cut 4 bases from V and 8 bases from J; bases unmatched to any gene: 7. Germline V gene data show CDR1 as SGHNT and CDR2 as YYREEE (reference sequence). The CDR3 length is 13 residues. DNA of the CDR3: TGTGCCAGCAGCCCGGACAGGGCGGCGGGCTACACCTTC. Protein: CASSPDRAAGYTF. Variable domain in full (rest from reference TRBV5-4 and TRBJ1-2): ETGVTQSPTHLIKTRGQQVTLRCSSQSGHNTVSWYQQALGQGPQFIFQYYREEENGRGNFPPRFSGLQFPNYSSELNVNALELDDSALYLCASSPDRAAGYTFGSGTRLTVV.

V gene TRBV7-9 combines with J gene TRBJ2-1; D remains ambiguous. The CDR3 spans 14 residues. The germline V and J ends were trimmed by 5 bases and 7 bases, with 15 bases remaining between them. Germline V gene data show CDR1 as SEHNR and CDR2 as FQNEAQ (reference sequence). CDR3 nucleotide sequence: TGTGCCAGCAGCCAAAATTTAGCTGCTAATGAGCAGTTCTTC. Its protein is CASSQNLAANEQFF.

The J gene is TRBJ2-5, the V gene TRBV5-1; TRBD1 matches at 8 bases. The CDR3 runs to 14 residues. With 4 bases clipped from V and 1 base from J, the junction kept 3 bases outside the gene matches. Germline V gene lookup returns CDR1 SGHRS and CDR2 YFSETQ. Written as DNA, the CDR3 is TGCGCCAGCAGCGTAGGACAGGGCCAAGAGACCCAGTACTTC. It specifies CASSVGQGQETQYF.

The rearrangement links TRBV19 to TRBJ1-5; the D gene is possibly TRBD1 (5 bases). Germline assignment: CDR1 LNHDA and CDR2 SQIVND (reference sequence). Trimming pared 3 bases from V and 4 bases from J, leaving 13 bases between. This CDR3 has 15 amino acids. As DNA, the CDR3 is TGTGCCAGTAGTATCCCGGGGGATGGGAATCAGCCCCAGCATTTT. Encoded protein: CASSIPGDGNQPQHF. Variable domain in full (rest from reference TRBV19 and TRBJ1-5): DGGITQSPKYLFRKEGQNVTLSCEQNLNHDAMYWYRQDPGQGLRLIYYSQIVNDFQKGDIAEGYSVSREKKESFPLTVTSAQKNPTAFYLCASSIPGDGNQPQHFGDGTRLSIL.

The chain has TRBV7-9 and TRBJ2-5; D may be TRBD2 (6 bases). V lost 1 base to trimming and J lost 5 bases, with 14 bases between them. The CDR3 is 15 residues long. CDR1 is SEHNR, CDR2 FQNEAQ, per germline (reference sequence). The CDR3: CASSLGGGSVETQYF. Here the CDR3 DNA reads TGTGCCAGCAGCTTAGGTGGGGGGTCGGTGGAGACCCAGTACTTC.

This rearrangement joins TRBV11-2 to TRBJ1-2, with 7 bases fitting TRBD1. This CDR3 region has 14 residues. V lost 1 base to trimming and J lost 6 bases; unmatched junction nucleotides: 5. Germline V CDR1 and CDR2: SGHAT, FQNNGV. This CDR3 reads CASSLAGTANGYTF. As DNA, the CDR3 is TGTGCCAGCAGCTTAGCTGGGACAGCCAATGGCTACACCTTC.

The genes are TRBV5-1 and TRBJ2-5; the match to TRBD1 covers 9 bases. The CDR3 is 15 residues long. The V and J ends lost 3 bases and 5 bases, in that order; junction bases with no gene match: 8. Germline V lookup: CDR1 SGHRS, CDR2 YFSETQ. CDR3 in amino acids: CASSSSYRGQETQYF. As DNA, the CDR3 is TGCGCCAGCAGCTCTAGCTACAGGGGGCAGGAGACCCAGTACTTC.

The V gene is TRBV6-5, the J gene TRBJ2-3; D is possibly TRBD2 (5 bases). Looked up from germline, CDR1 is MNHEY and CDR2 is SVGAGI. Trimming pared 8 bases from V and 2 bases from J, leaving 14 bases between. This CDR3 spans 14 amino acids. CDR3: CASGVVRVTDTQYF. The CDR3 DNA sequence: TGTGCCAGCGGCGTAGTGAGGGTCACAGATACGCAGTATTTT.